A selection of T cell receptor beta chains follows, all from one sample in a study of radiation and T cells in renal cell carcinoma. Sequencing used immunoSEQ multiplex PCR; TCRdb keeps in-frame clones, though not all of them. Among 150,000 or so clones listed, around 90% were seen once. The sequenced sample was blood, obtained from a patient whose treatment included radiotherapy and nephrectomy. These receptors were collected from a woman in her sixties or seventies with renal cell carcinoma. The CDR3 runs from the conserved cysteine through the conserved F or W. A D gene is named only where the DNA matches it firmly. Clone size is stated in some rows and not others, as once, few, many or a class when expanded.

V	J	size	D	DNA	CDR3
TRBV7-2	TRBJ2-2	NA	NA	TGTGCCAGCAGCGGGTGGGGTTACACCGGGGAGCTGTTTTTT	CASSGWGYTGELFF
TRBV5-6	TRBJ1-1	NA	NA	TGTGCCAGCAGCTTGGTGGGGAAGAACACTGAAGCTTTCTTT	CASSLVGKNTEAFF
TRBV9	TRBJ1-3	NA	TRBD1	TGTGCCAGCAGCGTGCTCGGGACAGCTTCTGGAAACACCATATATTTT	CASSVLGTASGNTIYF
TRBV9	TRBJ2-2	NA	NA	TGTGCCAGCAGTTCGAATATGGTCACCGGGGAGCTGTTTTTT	CASSSNMVTGELFF
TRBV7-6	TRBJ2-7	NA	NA	TGTGCCAGCAGCGGTCGGGCGGACTACGAGCAGTACTTC	CASSGRADYEQYF
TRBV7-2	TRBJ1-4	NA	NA	TGTGCCAGCAGCTTAGACAGGGCCAATGAAAAACTGTTTTTT	CASSLDRANEKLFF
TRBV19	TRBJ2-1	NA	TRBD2	TGTGCCAGTAGTTCCGGACTAGCGGGGGCCCCCGAGCAGTTCTTC	CASSSGLAGAPEQFF
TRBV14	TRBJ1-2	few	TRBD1	TGTGCCAGCAGCCCGGGACAGGGCCACTATGGCTACACCTTC	CASSPGQGHYGYTF
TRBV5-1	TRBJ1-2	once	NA	TGCGCCAGCAGCTTGGCAGTGTGGGGCGGCTACACCTTC	CASSLAVWGGYTF
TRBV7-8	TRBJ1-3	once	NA	TGTGCCAGCAGTGGACAGACCTCTGGAAACACCATATATTTT	CASSGQTSGNTIYF
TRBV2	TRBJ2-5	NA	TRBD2	TGTGCCAGCTCTCGGGAGGGACCCGGCCAAGAGACCCAGTACTTC	CASSREGPGQETQYF
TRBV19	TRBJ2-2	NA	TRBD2	TGTGCCAGTAGTATGGTGTCTAGCGGGGCCGGGGAGCTGTTTTTT	CASSMVSSGAGELFF
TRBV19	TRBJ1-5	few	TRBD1	TGTGCCAGTAGTAACGGACAGGGGGTGAAGCCCCAGCATTTT	CASSNGQGVKPQHF
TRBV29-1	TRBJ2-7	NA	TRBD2	TGCAGCGTTAAACTAGCGGGGGAAGGGGTTTGGAGAGACGAGCAGTACTTC	CSVKLAGEGVWRDEQYF
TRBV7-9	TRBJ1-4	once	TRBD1	TGTGCCACCGCTTACCAGGGGGCGAAGGAAAAACTGTTTTTT	CATAYQGAKEKLFF
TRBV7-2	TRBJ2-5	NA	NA	TGTGCCAGCAGCTTAGGGGGGCTAGAGACCCAGTACTTC	CASSLGGLETQYF
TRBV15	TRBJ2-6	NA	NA	TGTGCCACCAGCAGAAGAGGGGGCTCTGGGGCCAACGTCCTGACTTTC	CATSRRGGSGANVLTF